These T cell receptor beta chains were read from a single sample in a study of T cell responses to AZD1222 COVID-19 vaccine. Profiling relied on immunoSEQ multiplex PCR, and the TCRdb table lists in-frame clones only, not all of them. The profile shows about 88,000 clones, roughly 91% of them singletons. The specimen was peripheral blood, collected 28 days after the second AZD1222 dose. The receptors here all came from an adult who received the AZD1222 COVID-19 vaccine. Both conserved end residues are part of each CDR3. A D gene is named only where the DNA matches it firmly. Some rows have no size entry. The others give once, few or many, or a class for an expanded clone.

.	TRBV5-1	TRBJ1-1	14	.	CASSWGTANTEAFF	TGCGCCAGCAGCTGGGGGACTGCGAACACTGAAGCTTTCTTT
.	TRBV18	TRBJ1-1	14	.	CASSLTGGSTEAFF	TGTGCCAGCTCACTAACCGGGGGGAGCACTGAAGCTTTCTTT
.	TRBV5-5	TRBJ1-6	15	.	CASSLTDSHNSPLHF	TGTGCCAGCAGCTTAACAGACAGCCATAATTCACCCCTCCACTTT
TRBD1	TRBV3-1/TRBV3-2	TRBJ1-4	16	few	CASSQVGQGAKQKLFF	TGTGCCAGCAGCCAAGTCGGTCAGGGGGCTAAACAAAAACTGTTTTTT
.	TRBV5-1	TRBJ2-1	16	.	CASSRDSQGSYNEQFF	TGCGCCAGCAGTCGTGATTCACAGGGCTCCTACAATGAGCAGTTCTTC
TRBD1	TRBV5-4	TRBJ1-5	15	.	CASSLGGQVNQPQHF	TGTGCCAGCAGCTTGGGGGGACAGGTAAATCAGCCCCAGCATTTT
TRBD1	TRBV5-1	TRBJ2-6	18	.	CASSSHGYRGSGANVLTF	TGCGCCAGCAGCTCTCATGGCTACAGGGGTTCTGGGGCCAACGTCCTGACTTTC
.	TRBV3-1/TRBV3-2	TRBJ2-7	14	.	CASSRNGEYYEQYF	TGTGCCAGCAGCCGGAATGGGGAATACTACGAGCAGTACTTC
.	TRBV5-1	TRBJ2-5	13	.	CASSLSREETQYF	TGCGCCAGCAGCTTGTCCCGGGAAGAGACCCAGTACTTC
.	TRBV3-1/TRBV3-2	TRBJ1-2	11	.	CASSQLGGYTF	TGTGCCAGCAGCCAATTGGGAGGCTACACCTTC
.	TRBV5-4	TRBJ1-6	15	.	CASSPRPGGGSPLHF	TGTGCCAGCAGCCCCCGTCCGGGGGGCGGTTCACCCCTCCACTTT
.	TRBV30	TRBJ1-5	13	.	CAWSVTGQQPQHF	TGTGCCTGGAGTGTAACGGGGCAGCAGCCCCAGCATTTT
.	TRBV10-3	TRBJ1-2	14	few	CATTRAGENYGYTF	TGTGCCACCACCCGAGCGGGGGAGAACTATGGCTACACCTTC
TRBD1	TRBV19	TRBJ1-1	11	.	CASKDRTEAFF	TGTGCCAGTAAGGACAGGACTGAAGCTTTCTTT
.	TRBV12-3/TRBV12-4	TRBJ1-1	13	once	CASRGGWNTEAFF	TGTGCCAGCAGGGGGGGGTGGAACACTGAAGCTTTCTTT
TRBD1	TRBV19	TRBJ1-2	14	few	CASRSPDREVDYTF	TGTGCCAGTAGGTCCCCGGACAGGGAAGTCGACTACACCTTC
.	TRBV5-4	TRBJ2-7	15	.	CASSRALQGGEEQYF	TGTGCCAGCAGCAGGGCCTTGCAGGGGGGCGAGGAGCAGTACTTC
.	TRBV6-5	TRBJ1-1	15	.	CASRSPTGTNTEAFF	TGTGCCAGCAGATCTCCAACAGGGACGAACACTGAAGCTTTCTTT
.	TRBV7-9	TRBJ2-3	15	.	CASSERKPSTDTQYF	TGTGCCAGCAGTGAAAGGAAACCGAGCACAGATACGCAGTATTTT
.	TRBV6-1	TRBJ1-1	15	.	CASSELGRENTEAFF	TGTGCCAGCAGTGAATTGGGACGGGAGAACACTGAAGCTTTCTTT
.	TRBV18	TRBJ2-1	14	.	CASSRGALLDEQFF	TGTGCCAGCTCACGGGGAGCCCTATTGGATGAGCAGTTCTTC
.	TRBV10-3	TRBJ2-7	15	.	CAISESTGGPYEQYF	TGTGCCATCAGTGAGTCGACAGGCGGACCCTACGAGCAGTACTTC
TRBD1	TRBV5-5	TRBJ1-1	15	.	CASSPAGTANTEAFF	TGTGCCAGCAGCCCGGCCGGGACAGCGAACACTGAAGCTTTCTTT
.	TRBV11-2	TRBJ1-1	19	.	CASSSRPQGRGGFNTEAFF	TGTGCCAGCAGCTCTAGACCACAGGGCCGAGGGGGGTTTAACACTGAAGCTTTCTTT
.	TRBV6-5	TRBJ1-2	15	.	CASRGREGRDYGYTF	TGTGCCAGCAGGGGGAGGGAGGGGAGGGACTATGGCTACACCTTC
.	TRBV4-2	TRBJ2-7	15	.	CASSQDTGGRYEQYF	TGTGCCAGCAGCCAAGATACGGGGGGCCGTTACGAGCAGTACTTC
.	TRBV7-3	TRBJ1-6	14	.	CASSSSGGNSPLHF	TGTGCCAGCAGCTCCTCCGGGGGCAATTCACCCCTCCACTTT
.	TRBV12-5	TRBJ1-1	13	.	CAGRGVGNTEAFF	TGTGCCGGGAGGGGTGTGGGTAACACTGAAGCTTTCTTT
.	TRBV14	TRBJ2-7	14	.	CASSQGHSTYEQYF	TGTGCCAGCAGCCAGGGACATTCCACCTACGAGCAGTACTTC
.	TRBV19	TRBJ1-4	13	.	CASSMDQGRKLFF	TGTGCCAGTAGTATGGATCAGGGCCGAAAACTGTTTTTT
.	TRBV9	TRBJ1-2	13	.	CASTKNGIYGYTF	TGTGCCAGCACCAAGAATGGGATCTATGGCTACACCTTC
TRBD1	TRBV11-2	TRBJ2-5	17	.	CASSLVWVAGGQETQYF	TGTGCCAGCAGCTTAGTATGGGTGGCAGGGGGTCAAGAGACCCAGTACTTC
.	TRBV30	TRBJ2-6	19	.	CAWIPWGVGDPSGANVLTF	TGTGCCTGGATCCCCTGGGGGGTGGGGGACCCCTCTGGGGCCAACGTCCTGACTTTC
.	TRBV6-5	TRBJ2-7	13	.	CASSWGGPYEQYF	TGTGCCAGCAGTTGGGGCGGGCCCTACGAGCAGTACTTC
.	TRBV19	TRBJ1-5	15	.	CASSIDRGRNQPQHF	TGTGCCAGTAGTATAGACCGGGGCCGCAATCAGCCCCAGCATTTT
.	TRBV18	TRBJ1-2	15	.	CASSTRSGSDYGYTF	TGTGCCAGCTCTACCCGGTCAGGGTCTGACTATGGCTACACCTTC
TRBD1	TRBV6-5	TRBJ1-5	13	.	CASSLDRVQPQHF	TGTGCCAGCAGTCTTGACAGGGTTCAGCCCCAGCATTTT
TRBD1	TRBV28	TRBJ1-2	13	.	CASIRDRGYGYTF	TGTGCCAGTATTAGGGACAGGGGCTATGGCTACACCTTC
.	TRBV7-2	TRBJ1-5	13	.	CASSFDRYQPQHF	TGTGCCAGCAGCTTCGACAGGTATCAGCCCCAGCATTTT
TRBD1	TRBV30	TRBJ1-2	12	once	CAWTGGRDGYTF	TGTGCCTGGACAGGGGGAAGGGATGGCTACACCTTC
TRBD1	TRBV5-1	TRBJ1-5	15	.	CASSFGQGALEPQHF	TGCGCCAGCAGCTTTGGACAGGGGGCTTTGGAGCCCCAGCATTTT
.	TRBV19	TRBJ1-5	13	.	CASSIDSGRHRYF	TGTGCCAGTAGTATAGATAGTGGGAGACACCGGTATTTT
TRBD2	TRBV5-1	TRBJ2-5	15	.	CASSQGNGGTETQYF	TGCGCCAGCAGCCAAGGGAACGGGGGGACGGAGACCCAGTACTTC
TRBD2	TRBV2	TRBJ2-5	14	.	CASSEARLAGRLYF	TGTGCCAGCAGTGAAGCTAGGCTAGCGGGTCGGCTGTACTTC
TRBD2	TRBV27	TRBJ2-3	16	.	CASSLRSGISTDTQYF	TGTGCCAGCAGCCTAAGGAGCGGGATCAGCACAGATACGCAGTATTTT
.	TRBV10-2	TRBJ1-2	16	once	CASSENTGPTYYGYTF	TGCGCCAGCAGTGAGAATACGGGGCCGACTTACTATGGCTACACCTTC
.	TRBV2	TRBJ2-5	14	once	CASSPTSIRGSQYF	TGTGCCAGCAGTCCGACTAGCATCAGGGGGTCCCAGTACTTC
.	TRBV5-1	TRBJ2-1	15	.	CASSPNGDSYNEQFF	TGCGCCAGCAGCCCTAACGGGGACTCCTACAATGAGCAGTTCTTC
TRBD1	TRBV11-3	TRBJ1-1	12	.	CASSLRQGEAFF	TGTGCCAGCAGCCTCAGACAGGGTGAAGCTTTCTTT
TRBD1	TRBV9	TRBJ1-2	14	.	CASSAGTGGYGYTF	TGTGCCAGCAGCGCTGGGACAGGGGGGTATGGCTACACCTTC
TRBD1	TRBV9	TRBJ2-1	15	.	CASSPRQGARNEQFF	TGTGCCAGCAGCCCTCGACAGGGGGCAAGGAATGAGCAGTTCTTC
.	TRBV11-1	TRBJ1-1	14	.	CASSTRTENTEAFF	TGTGCCAGCAGCACAAGGACAGAGAACACTGAAGCTTTCTTT
TRBD1	TRBV2	TRBJ1-2	14	.	CASSLLTGSVGYTF	TGTGCCAGCAGCTTACTGACAGGGTCGGTTGGCTACACCTTC
.	TRBV19	TRBJ2-7	16	.	CASSSPTGTILYEQYF	TGTGCCAGTAGTTCACCCACCGGGACAATTCTCTACGAGCAGTACTTC